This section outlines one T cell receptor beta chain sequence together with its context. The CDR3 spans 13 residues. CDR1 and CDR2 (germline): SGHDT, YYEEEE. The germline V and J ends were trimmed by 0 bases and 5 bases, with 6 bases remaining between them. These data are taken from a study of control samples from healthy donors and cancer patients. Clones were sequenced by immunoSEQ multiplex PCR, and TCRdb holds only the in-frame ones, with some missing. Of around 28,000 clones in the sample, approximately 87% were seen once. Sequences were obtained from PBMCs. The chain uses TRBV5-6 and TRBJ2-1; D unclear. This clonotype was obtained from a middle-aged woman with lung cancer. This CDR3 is CASSLDTDNEQFF. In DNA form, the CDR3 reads TGTGCCAGCAGCTTGGACACGGACAATGAGCAGTTCTTC.